These 12 T cell receptor beta chains were sequenced from one sample in a study of neurological immune-mediated disorders. TCRdb used MiXCR to reprocess the 5' RACE reads, holding one entry per CDR3 protein. This repertoire shows fewer than 45,000 distinct CDR3 sequences, approximately 12% found once; its top ten account for around 3.9%. Sample time point: technical triplicate 1. The sequencing input was PBMCs. The origin of the receptors is a man between 60 and 70 years old with HTLV-1-associated myelopathy (HAM/TSP).

In this sample, this clonotype turned up many times. The chain is built from TRBV7-8 and TRBJ2-1; D unclear. The germline V gene encodes CDR1 SGHVS and CDR2 FQNEAQ. V lost 2 bases and J 6 bases, leaving 5 bases between the germline ends. CDR3 length equals 12 residues. CDR3 in DNA: TGTGCCAGCAGCTTACCTAGCAATGAGCAGTTCTTC. Translation: CASSLPSNEQFF.

This chain connects TRBV7-9 to TRBJ2-7, with 8 positions matching TRBD2. This CDR3 contains 15 residues. V lost 4 bases and J lost 6; bases outside the gene matches: 11. CDR1 and CDR2 (germline): SEHNR, FQNEAQ (reference sequence). The CDR3 here is CASSSERELKGEQYF. The CDR3 coding sequence is TGTGCCAGCAGCTCCGAGCGGGAGTTGAAAGGCGAGCAGTACTTC. The variable domain in full, with the rest retrieved from reference TRBV7-9 and TRBJ2-7, is DTGVSQNPRHKITKRGQNVTFRCDPISEHNRLYWYRQTLGQGPEFLTYFQNEAQLEKSRLLSDRFSAERPKGSFSTLEIQRTEQGDSAMYLCASSSERELKGEQYFGPGTRLTVT.

The sample holds many counts of this clonotype. The chain couples TRBV2 to TRBJ1-2; the match to TRBD1 covers 9 bases. V shed 7 bases and J 0 bases; nucleotides not matched to a gene: 3. There are 14 residues in the CDR3. Germline V gene sequence: CDR1 SNHLY, CDR2 FYNNEI. The CDR3 here is CASNTGGANYGYTF. CDR3 nucleotides: TGTGCCAGCAATACAGGGGGCGCTAACTATGGCTACACCTTC.

The rearrangement uses TRBV13 and TRBJ1-2, with TRBD1 identical over 8 bases. Germline V gene sequence: CDR1 PRHDT, CDR2 FYEKMQ (reference sequence). The CDR3 consists of 13 residues. The junction had 7 bases not matched to a gene; V was cut back by 5 bases and J by 8 bases. CDR3 nucleotides: TGTGCCAGCAGCAGCCCGGACAGGGAGGGCTACACCTTC. It yields the protein CASSSPDREGYTF.

This clonotype appeared many times. This chain links TRBV7-2 with TRBJ2-4; D possibly uses TRBD1 or TRBD2 (6 bases each). The CDR3 loop spans 14 amino acids. V lost 5 bases to trimming and J lost 6 bases, with 14 bases between them. Looked up from germline, CDR1 is SGHTA and CDR2 is FQGNSA. CDR3 amino acids: CASSRDTGGNIQYF. CDR3 coding DNA: TGTGCCAGCAGCCGGGACACCGGGGGAAACATTCAGTACTTC.

This clonotype was counted at least ten times. V usage is TRBV12-3 or TRBV12-4 and J usage is TRBJ2-7, with D perhaps matching TRBD2 (5 bases). Trimming pared 3 bases from V and 3 bases from J, leaving 9 bases between. This CDR3 comprises 13 residues. The CDR3 DNA is TGTGCCAGCAGTTTGCCCGGGAACTACGAGCAGTACTTC. Protein sequence: CASSLPGNYEQYF.

At least ten counts were recorded for this clonotype. The CDR3 sequence is CASSSPYRGQGGDTQYF. CDR3 nucleotide sequence: TGTGCCAGCAGTTCCCCTTACCGGGGCCAGGGAGGAGATACGCAGTATTTT. V and J are TRBV12-3 or TRBV12-4 and TRBJ2-3; TRBD2 might be the D (6 bases). This CDR3 is built from 17 residues. Trimming left V 4 bases short and J 5 bases short, with 22 bases between.

This clonotype was counted ten times or more. The rearrangement joins TRBV5-1 to TRBJ1-4; no reliable D call. V lost 4 bases, J lost 2 bases, and 9 bases lay in between. The CDR3 contains 14 residues. Germline assignment: CDR1 SGHRS and CDR2 YFSETQ. CDR3 residues: CASSLGSTNEKLFF. CDR3 nucleotide sequence: TGCGCCAGCAGCCTGGGATCCACTAATGAAAAACTGTTTTTT. Full variable domain (missing parts from reference TRBV5-1 and TRBJ1-4): KAGVTQTPRYLIKTRGQQVTLSCSPISGHRSVSWYQQTPGQGLQFLFEYFSETQRNKGNFPGRFSGRQFSNSRSEMNVSTLELGDSALYLCASSLGSTNEKLFFGSGTQLSVL.

The chain carries TRBV27 and TRBJ1-5; tentative D call: TRBD1 (6 bases). Germline V gene sequence: CDR1 MNHEY, CDR2 SMNVEV (reference sequence). V was cut by 6 bases and J by 2 bases, with 17 bases left in between. This CDR3 has 16 residues. This chain's CDR3 is CASSQTGRSGNQPQHF. For the CDR3, the DNA is TGTGCCAGCAGCCAAACAGGGCGGTCAGGCAATCAGCCCCAGCATTTT.

This clonotype showed up many times. V is TRBV28 and J is TRBJ1-2; maybe TRBD1 (6 bases). Trimming shortened V by 10 bases and J by 6 bases, and 39 bases separated the two germline ends. The CDR3 is made up of 20 amino acids. The germline gives CDR1 MDHEN, CDR2 SYDVKM. CDR3 DNA sequence: TGTGCCACCAGCTTAATAGGTGCCAGCAGTTTAGTATCAGGGGTGGATGGCTACACCTTC. Translated: CATSLIGASSLVSGVDGYTF.

This clonotype was counted many times. The chain is built from TRBV9 and TRBJ2-4; tentative D call: TRBD1 (5 bases). The CDR3 runs 16 residues. V lost 3 bases to trimming and J lost 0 bases, with 13 bases between them. Germline loops: CDR1 SGDLS, CDR2 YYNGEE. The CDR3 region has the DNA TGTGCCAGCAGCGAGGACATTAACCTAGCCAAAAACATTCAGTACTTC. It codes for CASSEDINLAKNIQYF.

Ten or more counts support this clonotype. The chain joins TRBV20-1 to TRBJ2-3, with TRBD2 identical over 7 bases. Germline V gives CDR1 DFQATT, CDR2 SNEGSKA (reference sequence). This CDR3 comprises 12 residues. The trim removed 5 bases at V and 5 bases at J, leaving 4 bases unmatched. The CDR3, as DNA: TGCAGTGCTCGACTAGCCGTAGATACGCAGTATTTT. It translates to CSARLAVDTQYF.